This paragraph reports one T cell receptor (beta chain). Its antigen is unidentified. This record comes from a study of cytotoxic CD8 clonotypes in ibrutinib-treated CLL. Study at large: It was after a median 12 months of treatment, range 6 to 36, that response samples were taken. Average yields of around 230,000 productive templates and 100,000 or so productive rearrangements characterized the samples. Study-level results: Once treatment began, public clonotypes, which were uncommon, contracted or stayed stable. At ibrutinib response, clonality increased, and at progression it declined back toward baseline.

The CDR3 runs 17 residues. The germline V gene has CDR1 SGHNT and CDR2 YYREEE (reference sequence). J was trimmed by 5 bases and V by 0 bases; bases with no gene match: 12. The repertoire was sequenced with immunoSEQ multiplex PCR; TCRdb's copy has only in-frame clones and lacks some. This table holds about 76,000 clones, more than 70% found once. The chain recombines TRBV5-4 with TRBJ2-5; TRBD2 aligns across 8 bases. The sequences come from PBMCs, collected before ibrutinib treatment. This sequence originates from a human donor with chronic lymphocytic leukemia. The CDR3 sequence is CASSLAVGGGLGETQYF. Here the CDR3 DNA reads TGTGCCAGCAGCTTGGCCGTCGGCGGGGGGCTAGGGGAGACCCAGTACTTC. The entire variable domain, with the rest obtained from reference TRBV5-4 and TRBJ2-5, is as follows: ETGVTQSPTHLIKTRGQQVTLRCSSQSGHNTVSWYQQALGQGPQFIFQYYREEENGRGNFPPRFSGLQFPNYSSELNVNALELDDSALYLCASSLAVGGGLGETQYFGPGTRLLVL.